These 14 T cell receptor beta chains were all obtained from the same sample, sequenced in a study of beta chain features in type 1 diabetes. The whole isolated RNA underwent reverse transcription, so sequencing captured expressed TCRB transcripts. Data came from immunoSEQ multiplex PCR; TCRdb stores just in-frame clones and leaves some out. The sample lists under 550,000 clones; 11% were seen once. Sequencing was carried out using naive CD4+ T cells from blood. The receptors were gathered from a woman under 30 in good health.

The chain carries TRBV7-2 and TRBJ2-7; 7 bases are shared with TRBD2. Germline CDR1 reads SGHTA; CDR2 reads FQGNSA. V trimming: 4 bases; J trimming: 3 bases; junction bases outside the gene matches: 9. The CDR3 spans 15 residues. CDR3 sequence reads: CASSSTPSGLYEQYF. The CDR3 DNA reads TGTGCCAGCAGCTCCACACCTAGCGGACTCTACGAGCAGTACTTC. The full variable domain, its missing parts supplied by reference TRBV7-2 and TRBJ2-7, is GAGVSQSPSNKVTEKGKDVELRCDPISGHTALYWYRQSLGQGLEFLIYFQGNSAPDKSGLPSDRFSAERTGGSVSTLTIQRTQQEDSAVYLCASSSTPSGLYEQYFGPGTRLTVT.

The sample holds a few counts of this clone. The rearrangement joins TRBV7-2 to TRBJ1-1; TRBD1 agrees at 8 bases. Germline V gene sequence: CDR1 SGHTA, CDR2 FQGNSA. The CDR3 has 15 amino acids. Trimming took 5 bases from V and 0 from J; bases not matched to a gene: 5. Here the CDR3 reads CASSLRTGMNTEAFF. The CDR3, as DNA: TGTGCCAGCAGCCTGAGGACAGGGATGAACACTGAAGCTTTCTTT.

The chain has TRBV4-2 and TRBJ2-1; tentative D call: TRBD1 (6 bases). The V and J ends lost 2 bases and 7 bases respectively, with 12 bases between them. CDR1 is LGHNA, CDR2 YNFKEQ, per germline. The CDR3 runs to 14 residues. DNA of the CDR3: TGTGCCAGCAGCCAATCCCGACAGGCGAATGAGCAGTTCTTC. Amino acids: CASSQSRQANEQFF.

This clone was recorded a few times. The chain links TRBV9 to TRBJ1-2; D remains unclear. CDR3 length: 15 amino acids. V lost 0 bases and J lost 0, with 9 bases in between. Germline V gene lookup returns CDR1 SGDLS and CDR2 YYNGEE. CDR3 region: CASSVAPNSNYGYTF. The CDR3 coding sequence is TGTGCCAGCAGCGTAGCCCCGAACTCTAACTATGGCTACACCTTC. Filled out from reference TRBV9 and TRBJ1-2, the complete variable domain reads DSGVTQTPKHLITATGQRVTLRCSPRSGDLSVYWYQQSLDQGLQFLIQYYNGEERAKGNILERFSAQQFPDLHSELNLSSLELGDSALYFCASSVAPNSNYGYTFGSGTRLTVV.

The chain employs TRBV7-7 and TRBJ2-1; 11 nucleotides align to TRBD2. The length of the CDR3 is 17 residues. Germline CDR1 reads SSHAT; CDR2 reads FNYEAQ (reference sequence). DNA of the CDR3: TGTGCTAGCCCCTTAGCGGGAGGGCCGATTAAGAACAATGAGCAGTTCTTC. Encoded protein: CASPLAGGPIKNNEQFF.

Only a few counts were recorded for this clone. The chain recombines TRBV7-2 with TRBJ2-7; D remains unclear. Looked up from germline, CDR1 is SGHTA and CDR2 is FQGNSA. With 2 bases removed from V and 0 bases from J, the gap between germline ends came to 5 bases. This CDR3 is built from 13 residues. The CDR3 here is CASSLKASYEQYV. In DNA, the CDR3 is TGTGCCAGCAGCTTAAAGGCCTCCTACGAGCAGTACGTC.

The chain joins TRBV9 to TRBJ1-1; no clear D. CDR3 length: 13 residues. The V gene's germline CDR1 is SGDLS and CDR2 YYNGEE. With 0 bases removed from V and 7 bases from J, the gap between germline ends came to 10 bases. This chain's CDR3 is CASSVVRSIEAFF. CDR3 sequence (DNA): TGTGCCAGCAGCGTAGTAAGAAGTATTGAAGCTTTCTTT.

This rearrangement joins TRBV7-8 to TRBJ2-1; 15 positions match TRBD2. V dropped 4 bases and J dropped 9; count of bases not matched to a gene: 10. The CDR3 sequence is 17 residues long. In germline, CDR1 is SGHVS, CDR2 FQNEAQ. The chain's CDR3 is CASSSTRTSGRASEQFF. The CDR3 DNA reads TGTGCCAGCAGCTCCACCCGGACTAGCGGGAGGGCCAGTGAGCAGTTCTTC.

This clone was observed a single time. The chain couples TRBV2 to TRBJ2-7; 7 positions match TRBD1. The CDR3 is made up of 14 amino acids. Losses at the gene ends were 5 bases for V and 6 bases for J; bases not matched to a gene: 10. Germline values: CDR1 SNHLY, CDR2 FYNNEI. CDR3 in amino acids: CASSYRGQAGEQYF. The CDR3 DNA reads as TGTGCCAGCAGTTACAGGGGCCAGGCGGGCGAGCAGTACTTC.

This clone was recorded a few times. The chain joins TRBV29-1 to TRBJ1-1, with no clear D. The germline V gene encodes CDR1 SQVTM and CDR2 ANQGSEA. The CDR3 extends over 14 amino acids. With 6 bases removed from V and 2 bases from J, the gap between germline ends came to 16 bases. The CDR3 DNA reads as TGCAGCGTCGCGCTAACCCTCCCTAACACTGAAGCTTTCTTT. Its protein is CSVALTLPNTEAFF.

This clone was seen more than once but under ten times. The V call is TRBV7-3, the J call TRBJ1-2; TRBD1 aligns across 8 bases. The CDR3 runs 13 residues. Trimming cost V 5 bases and J 4 bases; bases outside gene matches: 3. Germline values: CDR1 SGHTA, CDR2 FQGTGA. CDR3 sequence: CASSPTGVYGYTF. CDR3 bases: TGTGCCAGCAGCCCGACAGGGGTCTATGGCTACACCTTC.

This rearrangement joins TRBV7-2 to TRBJ2-1, with D possibly matching TRBD2 (5 bases). The germline gives CDR1 SGHTA, CDR2 FQGNSA. This CDR3 is built from 13 residues. Trimming pared 6 bases from V and 6 bases from J, leaving 12 bases between. The chain's CDR3 is CASSYRSGNEQFF. The CDR3 DNA is TGTGCCAGCAGTTATAGGAGCGGCAATGAGCAGTTCTTC.

This clone was counted ten times or more. The chain combines TRBV28 with TRBJ2-7; D ambiguous. Germline CDR1 and CDR2: MDHEN and SYDVKM. V was pared by 6 bases and J by 4 bases, with 7 bases between. There are 11 residues in the CDR3. DNA for the CDR3: TGTGCCAGCAGCGCTAGGTACGAGCAGTACGTC. Protein: CASSARYEQYV.

The V call is TRBV7-2, the J call TRBJ2-5; unclear D gene. The CDR3 consists of 13 residues. Germline V gene data show CDR1 as SGHTA and CDR2 as FQGNSA. The V end lost 6 bases, the J end lost 5 bases, and 13 bases lay between the germline ends. The CDR3 loop reads CASSTYLAETQYF. CDR3 DNA: TGTGCCAGCAGTACCTATCTGGCTGAGACCCAGTACTTC.